This T cell receptor (beta chain) was sequenced in a study of T cell responses to AZD1222 COVID-19 vaccine. The study's findings and limits: Spike-spanning, vaccine-associated CD4 TCRs were dominant at 160-218 and 743-854. Donors were largely white British and mainly female; clonal diversity was possibly underestimated.

Concerning this clone itself: Its antigen is still unknown.

The germline gives CDR1 LNHDA, CDR2 SQIVND (reference sequence). Losses at the gene ends were 6 bases for V and 3 bases for J; bases not matched to a gene: 8. This CDR3 has 15 residues. Using immunoSEQ multiplex PCR, the repertoire was profiled, and TCRdb retains in-frame clones only, with some absent. The sample contains approximately 140,000 clones, under 95% of which appear only once. This sample comprised peripheral blood, obtained on day 0 of AZD1222 vaccination. This TCR was sampled from an adult in good health. V usage is TRBV19 and J usage is TRBJ1-5; 7 nucleotides agree with TRBD1. As DNA, the CDR3 is TGTGCCAGTAGCGAAGACGGGACAGACAATCAGCCCCAGCATTTT. It translates to CASSEDGTDNQPQHF. Full variable domain (rest looked up from reference TRBV19 and TRBJ1-5): DGGITQSPKYLFRKEGQNVTLSCEQNLNHDAMYWYRQDPGQGLRLIYYSQIVNDFQKGDIAEGYSVSREKKESFPLTVTSAQKNPTAFYLCASSEDGTDNQPQHFGDGTRLSIL.